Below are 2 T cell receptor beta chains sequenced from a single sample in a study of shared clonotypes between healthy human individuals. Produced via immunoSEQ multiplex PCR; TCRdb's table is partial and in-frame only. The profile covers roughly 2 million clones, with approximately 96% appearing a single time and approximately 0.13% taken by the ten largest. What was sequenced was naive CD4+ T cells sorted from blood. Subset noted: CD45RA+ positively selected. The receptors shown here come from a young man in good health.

The CDR3 DNA sequence: TGTGCCAGCAGCCTCTTTTTGTCCACAGGGAAGGAGGGGAACACTGAAGCTTTCTTT. Its translation: CASSLFLSTGKEGNTEAFF. The chain employs TRBV4-2 and TRBJ1-1, with a possible D match to TRBD1 (6 bases). Germline-derived CDR1 and CDR2 are LGHNA and YNFKEQ. The V and J ends lost 4 bases and 1 base respectively, with 25 bases between them. CDR3 length: 19 amino acids.

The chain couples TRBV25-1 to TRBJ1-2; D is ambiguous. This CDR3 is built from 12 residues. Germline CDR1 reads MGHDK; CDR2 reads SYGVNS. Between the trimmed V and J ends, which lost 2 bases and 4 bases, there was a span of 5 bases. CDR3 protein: CASSETGYGYTF. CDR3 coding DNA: TGTGCCAGCAGTGAAACCGGCTATGGCTACACCTTC.